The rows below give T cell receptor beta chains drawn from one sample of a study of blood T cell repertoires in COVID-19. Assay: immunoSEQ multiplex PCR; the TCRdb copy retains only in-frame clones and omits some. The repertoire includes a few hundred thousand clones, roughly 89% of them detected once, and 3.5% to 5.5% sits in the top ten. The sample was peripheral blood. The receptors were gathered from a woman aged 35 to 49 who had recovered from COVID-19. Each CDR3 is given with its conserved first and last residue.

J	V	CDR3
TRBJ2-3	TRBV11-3	CASTGRDTQYF
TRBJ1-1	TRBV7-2	CASSPQGFAEAFF
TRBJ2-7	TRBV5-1	CASSLDRGGQYEQYF
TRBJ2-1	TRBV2	CASSEALRLVGLPNEQFF
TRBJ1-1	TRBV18	CASSPGQSNTEAFF
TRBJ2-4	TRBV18	CASSPNPGQGRDIQYF
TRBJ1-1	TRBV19	CASSGTEAFF
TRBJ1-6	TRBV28	CASTTIQGAWSPLHF
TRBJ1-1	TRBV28	CASSGQGAITEAFF
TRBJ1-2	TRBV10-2	CASSTGTGPADYGYTF
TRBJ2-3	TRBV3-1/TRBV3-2	CASSQGAGTSDTDTQYF
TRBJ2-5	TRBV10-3	CAISESPDSQETQYF
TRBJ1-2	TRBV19	CASSAGTAFYGYTF
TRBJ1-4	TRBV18	CASSRGGSNEKLFF
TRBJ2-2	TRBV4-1	CASRDRGDTGELFF
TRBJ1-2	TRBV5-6	CASSLDRSTNYGYTF
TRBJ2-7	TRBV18	CASSPSRGATYEQYF
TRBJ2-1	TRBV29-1	CSVAPRAGGNEQFF
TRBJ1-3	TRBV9	CASSVEGKGNTIYF
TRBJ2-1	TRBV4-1	CASTDQGNYNEQFF
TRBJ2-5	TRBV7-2	CASSSADRVETQYF
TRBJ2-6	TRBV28	CASSTSGSSGANVLTF
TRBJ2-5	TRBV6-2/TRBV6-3	CASSPGTSGRETQYF
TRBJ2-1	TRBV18	CASSSSGTSGGNEQFF
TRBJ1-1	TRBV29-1	CSVFDRGGTEAFF
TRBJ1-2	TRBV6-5	CASTQPGQPGSYTF
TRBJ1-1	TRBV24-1	CATSATGGITEAFF
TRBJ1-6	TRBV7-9	CASSLGTRQAGNSPLHF
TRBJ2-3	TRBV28	CASTYSGTDTQYF
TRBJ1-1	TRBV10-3	CAIRRVENTEAFF
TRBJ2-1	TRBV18	CASSPREGTDEQFF
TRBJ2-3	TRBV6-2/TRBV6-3	CASSIQGIGPDTQYF
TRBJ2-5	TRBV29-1	CSVGSVGGLGETQYF
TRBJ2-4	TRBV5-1	CASSFTPGLDTNIQYF
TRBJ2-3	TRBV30	CAWSVLLTQYF
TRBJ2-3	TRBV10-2	CASKAIAGVAPDTQYF
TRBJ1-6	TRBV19	CASRRRGQAVSSYNSPLHF
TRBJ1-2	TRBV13	CASSLGPGGGTNGYTF
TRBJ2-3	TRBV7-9	CASSFSDYPTDTQYF
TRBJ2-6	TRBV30	CAWRVKAGAYSGANVLTF
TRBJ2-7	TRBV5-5	CASSFGAGGYEQYF